The present TCR beta chain was sequenced within a study of T-cell memory formation after mild COVID-19. A word on this clonotype: Its target is not known.

This CDR3 has 13 amino acids. The V end lost 7 bases, the J end lost 0 bases, and 9 bases lay between the germline ends. The 5'RACE method, run with constant-segment primers, produced TCR alpha and TCR beta cDNA libraries (carrying sample barcodes and UMIs). Each CDR3 protein is one row after TCRdb ran MiXCR on the 5' RACE reads. The sample yields more than 300,000 distinct CDR3 sequences, roughly 13% seen once. General study points: A balance of CD4 and CD8 characterized clones contracting day 15 to 85, whereas later expanders leaned CD4+.

The genes are TRBV12-3 or TRBV12-4 and TRBJ1-1; no reliable D call. This sequence was found in a man aged 18 to 35 who had mild COVID-19 (a few samples of this study predate the infection). Cell type and time point are not known. The sequenced sample consisted of PBMCs or a T cell subset sorted from them (not recorded which). CDR3 sequence: CASTLLLNTEAFF. CDR3 bases: TGTGCCAGCACCCTACTCCTGAACACTGAAGCTTTCTTT.